This TCR beta chain originates from a study of post-analysis software for immune sequencing data. The wider study: Relapsing-remitting, secondary progressive and progressive-relapsing multiple sclerosis courses were included. General study points: The authors found that F measure strongly co-clustered same-batch samples. With TRBV5-6, TRBV5-1 and TRBV20-1 included, about 5 TRBV segments were more frequent in patients than in controls.

Unique molecular identifiers were present in the TCR beta cDNA libraries. TCRdb processed the PCR reads anew with MiXCR; each CDR3 protein has one entry. The profile shows hundreds of thousands of distinct CDR3 sequences, about 32% of them singletons. Concerning this clonotype: Antigen: not known.

Germline lookup yields CDR1 MNHNS and CDR2 SASEGT. Trimming left V 5 bases short and J 0 bases short, with 11 bases between. This CDR3 is built from 15 residues. Source material: blood. This receptor was obtained from a girl aged 5 to 17 with multiple sclerosis. The V and J genes are TRBV6-1 and TRBJ1-5; tentative D call: TRBD1 (5 bases). CDR3 nucleotides: TGTGCCAGCAGTTGGGGCAGGGATAGCAATCAGCCCCAGCATTTT. Protein product: CASSWGRDSNQPQHF.